These 22 T cell receptor beta chains came from one sample sequenced in a study of T-cell reconstitution after alpha-beta-depleted transplantation in children. TCRbeta library construction was performed incorporating unique molecular identifiers. TCRdb independently ran MiXCR on the PCR reads; one entry per CDR3 protein. This sample carries approximately 340,000 distinct CDR3 sequences, about a tenth of them seen once, and the ten largest clones take about 2.3%. The sequencing used PBMCs from the stem cell graft donor, collected from the stem cell graft. These receptors originate from a human donor who donated a stem cell graft to a child with acute lymphoblastic leukemia.

The genes are TRBV5-6 and TRBJ2-1; TRBD2 aligns across 14 bases. Per germline, CDR1 SGHDT and CDR2 YYEEEE. The CDR3 covers 16 residues. V lost 1 base and J lost 7; bases outside the gene matches: 4. In DNA form, the CDR3 reads TGTGCCAGCAGCTTGACGGGGACTAGCGGGAGAAATGAGCAGTTCTTC. It yields the protein CASSLTGTSGRNEQFF.

The CDR3 spells CASRTSELPIYEQYF. The CDR3 DNA reads TGCGCCAGCAGGACGTCGGAACTTCCGATCTACGAGCAGTACTTC. This chain joins TRBV5-1 and TRBJ2-7; no clear D gene. Germline V gene lookup returns CDR1 SGHRS and CDR2 YFSETQ. The length of the CDR3 is 15 residues. The germline V and J ends were trimmed by 5 bases and 3 bases, with 18 bases remaining between them.

The gene calls are TRBV12-3 or TRBV12-4 and TRBJ2-2; D may be TRBD1 (5 bases). The V end lost 6 bases, the J end lost 5 bases, and 10 bases lay between the germline ends. This CDR3 comprises 13 residues. The CDR3 protein is CASRIQDTGELFF. The CDR3 region has the DNA TGTGCCAGCAGGATACAGGATACCGGGGAGCTGTTTTTT.

V is TRBV27 and J is TRBJ2-2; either TRBD1 or TRBD2 may supply D (6 bases each). Trimming shortened V by 6 bases and J by 5 bases, and 19 bases separated the two germline ends. This CDR3 is 16 amino acids long. Germline-derived CDR1 and CDR2 are MNHEY and SMNVEV (reference sequence). The CDR3 nucleotides read TGTGCCAGCAGACCTCTAGGGGGAGGTAGTACCGGGGAGCTGTTTTTT. Translating it yields CASRPLGGGSTGELFF.

This clonotype has only a few counts. J is TRBJ1-2 and V is TRBV20-1; D gene unclear. The CDR3 contains 14 residues. Germline-derived CDR1 and CDR2 are DFQATT and SNEGSKA (reference sequence). V was pared by 6 bases and J by 2 bases, with 16 bases between. CDR3: CSATLEPFNYGYTF. The CDR3 DNA reads as TGCAGTGCCACTCTTGAACCCTTCAACTATGGCTACACCTTC.

V is TRBV2 and J is TRBJ2-1; TRBD2 matches 14 bases. The V gene end was trimmed by 11 bases and the J gene end by 9 bases; junction bases not matched to a gene: 6. CDR1 SNHLY and CDR2 FYNNEI come from the germline V gene. CDR3 length: 13 amino acids. This chain's CDR3 is CAGGLAGVGEQFF. The CDR3 region has the DNA TGTGCCGGGGGACTAGCGGGAGTGGGTGAGCAGTTCTTC.

The chain employs TRBV5-1 and TRBJ2-3; no definite D call. From germline, CDR1 is SGHRS and CDR2 YFSETQ. With 0 bases removed from V and 4 bases from J, the gap between germline ends came to 12 bases. The CDR3 contains 15 residues. The CDR3 DNA follows: TGCGCCAGCAGCTTGGTCAGCCCGGGCGCAGATACGCAGTATTTT. It encodes CASSLVSPGADTQYF.

The chain employs TRBV27 and TRBJ2-1, with D perhaps TRBD1 (5 bases). Germline-derived CDR1 and CDR2 are MNHEY and SMNVEV (reference sequence). The CDR3 extends over 14 amino acids. Trimming shortened V by 6 bases and J by 5 bases, and 14 bases separated the two germline ends. The CDR3 DNA sequence: TGTGCCAGCAGGGGGATTAGGGGTCACAATGAGCAGTTCTTC. This encodes CASRGIRGHNEQFF.

The sample holds many counts of this clonotype. The rearrangement uses TRBV3-1 and TRBJ1-1; possibly TRBD1 for D (5 bases). Trimming shortened V by 5 bases and J by 1 base, and 11 bases separated the two germline ends. Germline-derived CDR1 and CDR2 are LGHDT and YNNKEL (reference sequence). This CDR3 is 14 amino acids long. In DNA form, the CDR3 reads TGTGCCAGCAGCGCACACGACAGGAACACTGAAGCTTTCTTT. Translated: CASSAHDRNTEAFF.

This clonotype appeared a few times. The rearrangement uses TRBV12-3 or TRBV12-4 and TRBJ1-2; the match to TRBD1 covers 10 bases. The CDR3 covers 17 residues. Unmatched junction bases numbered 11, after V lost 7 bases and J lost 0 bases. The CDR3 DNA is TGTGCCAGCATCAAAGGCGCCGGACAGGGGGCTAACTATGGCTACACCTTC. Encoded protein: CASIKGAGQGANYGYTF.

This clonotype appeared many times. The chain recombines TRBV29-1 with TRBJ1-3; 7 positions match TRBD1. The CDR3 has 12 residues. The germline gives CDR1 SQVTM, CDR2 ANQGSEA. With V trimmed by 6 bases and J by 4 bases, 3 bases remained unmatched. The CDR3 region has the DNA TGCAGCGTCGTGGACAGGGGAAACACCATATATTTT. This sequence encodes CSVVDRGNTIYF. Filled out from reference TRBV29-1 and TRBJ1-3, the complete variable domain reads SAVISQKPSRDICQRGTSLTIQCQVDSQVTMMFWYRQQPGQSLTLIATANQGSEATYESGFVIDKFPISRPNLTFSTLTVSNMSPEDSSIYLCSVVDRGNTIYFGEGSWLTVV.

This clonotype appeared many times. This chain uses TRBV18 with TRBJ2-3; TRBD1 might be the D (5 bases). The germline V gene has CDR1 KGHSH and CDR2 LQKENI. V shed 1 base and J shed 2 bases, with 16 bases lying between them. The CDR3 is made up of 17 amino acids. The CDR3 bases are TGTGCCAGCTCACCACGCGGACACGTTGTATACACAGATACGCAGTATTTT. Protein sequence: CASSPRGHVVYTDTQYF.

The sample holds a few counts of this clonotype. This chain links TRBV5-1 with TRBJ2-7; TRBD2 agrees at 13 bases. This CDR3 is built from 24 residues. V lost 0 bases to trimming and J lost 6 bases; unmatched junction nucleotides: 30. The germline gives CDR1 SGHRS, CDR2 YFSETQ. DNA of the CDR3: TGCGCCAGCAGCTTGGTGGTCGGCAGCCGGTTCGGACTAGCGGGAGAAATAATCTCTGGCGAGCAGTACTTC. Amino acids: CASSLVVGSRFGLAGEIISGEQYF. The whole variable domain, remainder taken from reference TRBV5-1 and TRBJ2-7, is KAGVTQTPRYLIKTRGQQVTLSCSPISGHRSVSWYQQTPGQGLQFLFEYFSETQRNKGNFPGRFSGRQFSNSRSEMNVSTLELGDSALYLCASSLVVGSRFGLAGEIISGEQYFGPGTRLTVT.

Of note for this clonotype: The conserved final phenylalanine or tryptophan is absent from the CDR3, which likely points to a read error. The rearrangement uses TRBV7-2 and TRBJ2-7; no definite D call. Trimming left V 0 bases short and J 4 bases short, with 7 bases between. Germline CDR1 SGHTA, CDR2 FQGNSA. The CDR3 has 13 amino acids. Here the CDR3 reads CASSLAATYEQYL. CDR3 bases: TGTGCCAGCAGCTTAGCGGCGACTTACGAGCAGTACTTG.

In this sample, this clonotype turned up many times. This chain's CDR3 is CATSVLDRTQETQYF. CDR3 in DNA: TGTGCCACCAGTGTCCTGGACAGAACACAAGAGACCCAGTACTTC. The chain links TRBV24-1 to TRBJ2-5; D is perhaps TRBD1 (6 bases). Deletions cut 5 bases from V and 2 bases from J, with 14 bases between. Germline values: CDR1 KGHDR, CDR2 SFDVKD. The CDR3 loop spans 15 amino acids.

This clonotype was recorded many times. V gene TRBV2 combines with J gene TRBJ2-7; D gene unclear. Per the germline V gene, CDR1 is SNHLY and CDR2 is FYNNEI. The V and J ends lost 4 bases and 2 bases respectively, with 3 bases between them. The CDR3 is made up of 11 amino acids. CDR3 in amino acids: CASSAAYEQYF. The CDR3 DNA is TGTGCCAGCAGTGCTGCCTACGAGCAGTACTTC. The whole variable domain, filled in from reference TRBV2 and TRBJ2-7, reads EPEVTQTPSHQVTQMGQEVILRCVPISNHLYFYWYRQILGQKVEFLVSFYNNEISEKSEIFDDQFSVERPDGSNFTLKIRSTKLEDSAMYFCASSAAYEQYFGPGTRLTVT.

The DNA of the CDR3 is TGCGCCAGCAGCCAGGGACCCAAAGGAGGATCCGAGCAGTACTTC. Its protein is CASSQGPKGGSEQYF. This chain connects TRBV4-1 to TRBJ2-7, with D perhaps TRBD1 or TRBD2 (5 bases each). Trimming took off 3 bases at V and 6 bases at J, with 18 bases between the two ends. The germline gives CDR1 MGHRA, CDR2 YSYEKL. CDR3 size: 15 residues.

Regarding this clonotype: The junction departs from germline at one end; a sequencing error may be responsible. The chain uses TRBV28 and TRBJ2-3, with 9 nucleotides matching TRBD2. From germline, CDR1 is MDHEN and CDR2 SYDVKM. The CDR3 length is 20 residues. The CDR3 nucleotides are TGTGCCAGCAGTCCAAGCGGGGGGCTAGCGGGAATGGGTCGCACATATACGCAGTATTTT. Protein sequence: CASSPSGGLAGMGRTYTQYF.

Ten or more counts support this clonotype. This chain links TRBV27 with TRBJ1-1; D not resolved. Trimming pared 0 bases from V and 3 bases from J, leaving 8 bases between. There are 14 residues in the CDR3. Per the germline V gene, CDR1 is MNHEY and CDR2 is SMNVEV (reference sequence). As DNA, the CDR3 is TGTGCCAGCAGTTTATCGTCCAGCCACACTGAAGCTTTCTTT. Its translation is CASSLSSSHTEAFF.

V is TRBV14 and J is TRBJ2-7, with D possibly being TRBD2 (6 bases). The ends were cut back, 4 bases at V and 3 bases at J, with 13 bases in the middle. The germline V gene has CDR1 SGHDN and CDR2 FVKESK. The CDR3 is 14 residues long. The CDR3 region is CASSLGPGDYEQYF. The CDR3 coding sequence is TGTGCCAGCAGCCTAGGGCCGGGAGACTACGAGCAGTACTTC. The full variable domain, rest sourced from reference TRBV14 and TRBJ2-7, is EAGVTQFPSHSVIEKGQTVTLRCDPISGHDNLYWYRRVMGKEIKFLLHFVKESKQDESGMPNNRFLAERTGGTYSTLKVQPAELEDSGVYFCASSLGPGDYEQYFGPGTRLTVT.

This clonotype has a handful of counts. The V call is TRBV28, the J call TRBJ2-1; D call uncertain. The CDR3 runs 12 residues. Trimming cost V 6 bases and J 0 bases, with 3 bases left between them. CDR1 is MDHEN and CDR2 is SYDVKM in the germline V gene. The CDR3 DNA reads TGTGCCAGCAGGAGCTCCTACAATGAGCAGTTCTTC. Its protein product is CASRSSYNEQFF. The full variable domain, in which reference TRBV28 and TRBJ2-1 provide the parts outside the CDR3, is DVKVTQSSRYLVKRTGEKVFLECVQDMDHENMFWYRQDPGLGLRLIYFSYDVKMKEKGDIPEGYSVSREKKERFSLILESASTNQTSMYLCASRSSYNEQFFGPGTRLTVL.

Ten or more counts support this clonotype. This sequence joins TRBV27 and TRBJ2-7; 11 bases match TRBD1. The CDR3 length is 13 residues. With 6 bases clipped from V and 5 bases from J, the junction kept 3 bases outside the gene matches. From germline, CDR1 is MNHEY and CDR2 SMNVEV (reference sequence). CDR3: CASRDRGRDEQYF. The CDR3 region has the DNA TGTGCCAGCAGGGACAGGGGGCGGGACGAGCAGTACTTC.